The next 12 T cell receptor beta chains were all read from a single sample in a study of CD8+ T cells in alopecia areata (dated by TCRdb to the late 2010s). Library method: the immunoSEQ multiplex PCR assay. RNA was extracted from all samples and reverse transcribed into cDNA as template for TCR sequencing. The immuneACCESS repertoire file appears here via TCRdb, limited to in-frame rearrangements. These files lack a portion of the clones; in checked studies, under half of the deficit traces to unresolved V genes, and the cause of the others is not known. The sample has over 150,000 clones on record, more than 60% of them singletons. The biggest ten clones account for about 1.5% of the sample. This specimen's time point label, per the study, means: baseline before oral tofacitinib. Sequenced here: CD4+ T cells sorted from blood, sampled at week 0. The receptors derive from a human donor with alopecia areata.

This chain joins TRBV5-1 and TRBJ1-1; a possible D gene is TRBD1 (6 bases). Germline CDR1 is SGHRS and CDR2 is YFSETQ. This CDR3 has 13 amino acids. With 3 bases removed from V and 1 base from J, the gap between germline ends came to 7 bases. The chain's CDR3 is CASSWGQNTEAFF. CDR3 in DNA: TGCGCCAGCAGCTGGGGACAGAACACTGAAGCTTTCTTT.

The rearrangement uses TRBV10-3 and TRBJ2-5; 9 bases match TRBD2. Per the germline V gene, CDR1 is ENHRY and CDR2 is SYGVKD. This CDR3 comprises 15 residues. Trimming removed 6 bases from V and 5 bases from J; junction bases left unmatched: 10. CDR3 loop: CAISATSAGGETQYF. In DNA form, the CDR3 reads TGTGCCATCAGCGCTACTAGCGCGGGGGGGGAGACCCAGTACTTC.

The CDR3 spells CASSTGPMNTEAFF. Here the CDR3 DNA reads TGTGCCAGCAGTACAGGACCCATGAACACTGAAGCTTTCTTT. The chain uses TRBV7-2 and TRBJ1-1; D perhaps matches TRBD1 (5 bases). Germline V gene sequence: CDR1 SGHTA, CDR2 FQGNSA. The CDR3 extends over 14 amino acids. The V end lost 6 bases, the J end lost 0 bases, and 11 bases lay between the germline ends.

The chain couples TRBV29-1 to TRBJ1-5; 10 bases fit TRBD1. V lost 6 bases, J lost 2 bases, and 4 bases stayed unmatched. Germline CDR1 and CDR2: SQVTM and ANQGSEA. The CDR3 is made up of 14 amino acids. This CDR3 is CSVAGTGGNQPQHF. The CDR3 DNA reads TGCAGCGTAGCCGGGACAGGGGGCAATCAGCCCCAGCATTTT.

The CDR3 nucleotides read TGTGCCACCAGCAGAATCAGGGAGGGTAATTCACCCCTCCACTTT. Amino acids: CATSRIREGNSPLHF. The genes are TRBV15 and TRBJ1-6; perhaps TRBD1 as D (5 bases). With 2 bases removed from V and 6 bases from J, the gap between germline ends came to 11 bases. Germline loops: CDR1 LNHNV, CDR2 YYDKDF (reference sequence). The CDR3 runs to 15 residues.

The DNA for the CDR3 is TGCAGCGTTCGGAAGACAGGGGCGAACACTGAAGCTTTCTTT. It codes for CSVRKTGANTEAFF. The rearrangement links TRBV29-1 to TRBJ1-1; 8 nucleotides align to TRBD1. V trimming: 5 bases; J trimming: 1 base; junction bases outside the gene matches: 6. The CDR3 has 14 residues. Germline V gives CDR1 SQVTM, CDR2 ANQGSEA. Supplemented by reference TRBV29-1 and TRBJ1-1, the full variable domain reads SAVISQKPSRDICQRGTSLTIQCQVDSQVTMMFWYRQQPGQSLTLIATANQGSEATYESGFVIDKFPISRPNLTFSTLTVSNMSPEDSSIYLCSVRKTGANTEAFFGQGTRLTVV.

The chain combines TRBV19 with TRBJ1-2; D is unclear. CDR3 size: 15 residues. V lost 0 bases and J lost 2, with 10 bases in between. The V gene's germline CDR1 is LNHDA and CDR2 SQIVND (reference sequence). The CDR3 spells CASSIDLTENYGYTF. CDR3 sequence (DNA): TGTGCCAGTAGTATAGATCTGACGGAGAACTATGGCTACACCTTC.

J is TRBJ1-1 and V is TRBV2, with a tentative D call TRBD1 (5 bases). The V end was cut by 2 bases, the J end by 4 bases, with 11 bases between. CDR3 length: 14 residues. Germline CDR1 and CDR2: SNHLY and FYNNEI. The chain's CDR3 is CASSESRGITEAFF. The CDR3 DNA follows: TGTGCCAGCAGTGAATCCCGGGGGATCACTGAAGCTTTCTTT.

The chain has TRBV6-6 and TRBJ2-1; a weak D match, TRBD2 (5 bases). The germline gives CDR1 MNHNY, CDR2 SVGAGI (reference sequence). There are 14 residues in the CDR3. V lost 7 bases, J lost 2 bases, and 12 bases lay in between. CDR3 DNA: TGTGCCAGCACTCCTGGAGCGGCCTACAATGAGCAGTTCTTC. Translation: CASTPGAAYNEQFF.

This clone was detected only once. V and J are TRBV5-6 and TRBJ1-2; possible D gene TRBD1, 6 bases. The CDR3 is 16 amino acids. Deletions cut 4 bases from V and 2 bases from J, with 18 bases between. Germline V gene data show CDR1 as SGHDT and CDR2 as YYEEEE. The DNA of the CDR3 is TGTGCCAGCAGCGCGTACCGGGACACAGACAACTATGGCTACACCTTC. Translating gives CASSAYRDTDNYGYTF.

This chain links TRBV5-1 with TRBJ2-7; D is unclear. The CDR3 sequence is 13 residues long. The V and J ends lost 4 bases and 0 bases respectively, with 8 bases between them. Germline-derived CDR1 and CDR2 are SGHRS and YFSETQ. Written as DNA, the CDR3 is TGCGCCAGCAGCCAACCAAGCTCCTACGAGCAGTACTTC. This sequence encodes CASSQPSSYEQYF.

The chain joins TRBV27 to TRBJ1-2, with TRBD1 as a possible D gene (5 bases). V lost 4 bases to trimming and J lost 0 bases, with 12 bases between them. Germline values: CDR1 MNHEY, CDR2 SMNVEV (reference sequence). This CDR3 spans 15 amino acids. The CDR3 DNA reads TGTGCCAGCAGTTCCCTGACAGATTCTAACTATGGCTACACCTTC. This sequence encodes CASSSLTDSNYGYTF.